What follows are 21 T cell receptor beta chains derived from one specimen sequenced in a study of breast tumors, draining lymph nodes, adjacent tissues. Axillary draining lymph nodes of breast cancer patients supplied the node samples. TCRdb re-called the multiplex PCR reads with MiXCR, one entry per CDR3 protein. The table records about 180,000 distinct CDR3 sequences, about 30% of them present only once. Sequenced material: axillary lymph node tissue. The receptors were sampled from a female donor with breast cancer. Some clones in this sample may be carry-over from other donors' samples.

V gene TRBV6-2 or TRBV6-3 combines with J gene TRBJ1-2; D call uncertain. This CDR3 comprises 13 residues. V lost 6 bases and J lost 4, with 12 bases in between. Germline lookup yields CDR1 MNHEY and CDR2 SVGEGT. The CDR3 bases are TGTGCCAGCAGGCGACAACCGACCTATGGCTACACCTTC. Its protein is CASRRQPTYGYTF.

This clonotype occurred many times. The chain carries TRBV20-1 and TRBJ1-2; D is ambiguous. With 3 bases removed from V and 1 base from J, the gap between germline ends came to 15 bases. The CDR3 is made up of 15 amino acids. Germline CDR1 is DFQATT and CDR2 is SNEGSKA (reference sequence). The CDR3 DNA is TGCAGTGCTAGCCGTGCTCGCGGAGGTAACTATGGCTACACCTTC. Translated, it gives CSASRARGGNYGYTF.

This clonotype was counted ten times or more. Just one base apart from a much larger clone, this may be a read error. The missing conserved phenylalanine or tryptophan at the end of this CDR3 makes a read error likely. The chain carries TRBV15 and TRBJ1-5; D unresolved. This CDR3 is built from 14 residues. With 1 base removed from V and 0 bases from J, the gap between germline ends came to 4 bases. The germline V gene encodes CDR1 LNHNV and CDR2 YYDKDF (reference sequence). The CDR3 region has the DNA TGTGCCACCAGCAGAGCGAGTAGCAATCAGCCCCAGCATGTT. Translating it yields CATSRASSNQPQHV.

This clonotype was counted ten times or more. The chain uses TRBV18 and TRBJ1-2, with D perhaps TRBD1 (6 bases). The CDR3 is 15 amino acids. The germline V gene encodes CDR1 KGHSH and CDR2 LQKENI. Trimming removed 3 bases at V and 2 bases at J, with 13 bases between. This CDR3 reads CASSPWTVWNYGYTF. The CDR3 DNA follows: TGTGCCAGCTCACCCTGGACAGTTTGGAACTATGGCTACACCTTC.

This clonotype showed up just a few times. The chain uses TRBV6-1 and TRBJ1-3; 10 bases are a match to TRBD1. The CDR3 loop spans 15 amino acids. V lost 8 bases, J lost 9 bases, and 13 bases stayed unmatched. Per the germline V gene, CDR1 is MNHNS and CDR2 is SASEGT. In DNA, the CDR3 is TGTGCCAGCGAGTGGACCCGGGACAGGGGAGGCACCATATATTTT. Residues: CASEWTRDRGGTIYF.

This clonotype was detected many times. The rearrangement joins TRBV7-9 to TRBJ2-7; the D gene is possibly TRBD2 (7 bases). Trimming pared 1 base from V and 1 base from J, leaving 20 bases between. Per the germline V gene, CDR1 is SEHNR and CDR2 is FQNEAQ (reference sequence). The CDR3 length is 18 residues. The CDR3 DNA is TGTGCCAGCAGCTTAGGCGGGGGCCGGGGACCAACTTCCTACGAGCAGTACTTC. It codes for CASSLGGGRGPTSYEQYF.

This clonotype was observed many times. The DNA for the CDR3 is TGTGCCAGTAGTATTCCGGGACAGGGGATCGATGAGCAGTTCTTC. As protein: CASSIPGQGIDEQFF. The genes are TRBV19 and TRBJ2-1, with 10 bases matching TRBD1. The CDR3 runs 15 residues. Germline V lookup: CDR1 LNHDA, CDR2 SQIVND (reference sequence). Trimming removed 3 bases from V and 8 bases from J; junction bases left unmatched: 7.

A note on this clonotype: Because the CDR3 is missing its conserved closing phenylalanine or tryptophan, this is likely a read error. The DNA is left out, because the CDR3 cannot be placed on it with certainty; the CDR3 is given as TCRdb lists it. The CDR3 reads CASSEARTG. The rearrangement joins TRBV2 to TRBJ1-5. The CDR3 length is 9 residues, termini included. CDR1 is SNHLY and CDR2 is FYNNEI in the germline V gene.

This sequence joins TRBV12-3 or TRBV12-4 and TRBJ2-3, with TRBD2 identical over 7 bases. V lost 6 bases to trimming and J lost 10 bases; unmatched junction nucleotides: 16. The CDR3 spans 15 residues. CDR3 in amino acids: CASSFVAGVLDPQYF. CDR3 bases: TGTGCCAGCAGCTTCGTGGCGGGAGTCCTGGACCCGCAGTATTTT.

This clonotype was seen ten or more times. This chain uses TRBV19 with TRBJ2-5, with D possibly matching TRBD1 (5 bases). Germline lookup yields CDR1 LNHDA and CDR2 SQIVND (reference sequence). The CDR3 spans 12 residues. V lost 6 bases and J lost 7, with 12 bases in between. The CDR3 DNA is TGTGCCAGTAGCCCAGGTGACAGGACCCAGTACTTC. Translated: CASSPGDRTQYF.

The CDR3 DNA reads TGTGCCAGCAGTTACTTGAACAGGGTTCAGCCCCAGCATTTT. This encodes CASSYLNRVQPQHF. This chain links TRBV6-2 or TRBV6-3 with TRBJ1-5; D may be TRBD1 (6 bases). Trimming took 1 base from V and 6 from J, leaving 10 bases between them. The CDR3 has 14 amino acids. Germline V CDR1 and CDR2: MNHEY, SVGEGT.

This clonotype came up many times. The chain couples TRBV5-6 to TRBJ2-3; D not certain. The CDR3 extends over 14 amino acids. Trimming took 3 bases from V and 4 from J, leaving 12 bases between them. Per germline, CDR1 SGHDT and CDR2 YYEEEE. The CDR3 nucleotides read TGTGCCAGCAGCTCCCTGCACGGGCCAGATACGCAGTATTTT. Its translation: CASSSLHGPDTQYF.

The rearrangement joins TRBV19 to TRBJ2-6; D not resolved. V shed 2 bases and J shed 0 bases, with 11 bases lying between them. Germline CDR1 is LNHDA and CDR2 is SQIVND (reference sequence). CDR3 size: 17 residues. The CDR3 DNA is TGTGCCAGTAGTATAATGGCCGGGTGCTCTGGGGCCAACGTCCTGACTTTC. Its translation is CASSIMAGCSGANVLTF. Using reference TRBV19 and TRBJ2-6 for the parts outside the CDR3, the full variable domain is DGGITQSPKYLFRKEGQNVTLSCEQNLNHDAMYWYRQDPGQGLRLIYYSQIVNDFQKGDIAEGYSVSREKKESFPLTVTSAQKNPTAFYLCASSIMAGCSGANVLTFGAGSRLTVL.

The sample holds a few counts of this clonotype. DNA of the CDR3: TGTGCCAGCAGTTTTTCAGGGGGTGTCTATGGCTACACCTTC. This sequence encodes CASSFSGGVYGYTF. The V and J genes are TRBV27 and TRBJ1-2; 7 bases fit TRBD1. V shed 3 bases and J 4 bases; nucleotides not matched to a gene: 5. CDR3 size: 14 residues. Germline V gene sequence: CDR1 MNHEY, CDR2 SMNVEV (reference sequence).

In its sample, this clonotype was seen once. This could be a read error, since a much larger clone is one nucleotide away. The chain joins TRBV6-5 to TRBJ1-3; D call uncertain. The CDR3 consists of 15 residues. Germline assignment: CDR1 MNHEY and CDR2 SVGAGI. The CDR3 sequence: CASRADGVPGSTIYF. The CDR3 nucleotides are TGTGCCAGCAGGGCAGACGGAGTACCTGGAAGCACCATATATTTT.

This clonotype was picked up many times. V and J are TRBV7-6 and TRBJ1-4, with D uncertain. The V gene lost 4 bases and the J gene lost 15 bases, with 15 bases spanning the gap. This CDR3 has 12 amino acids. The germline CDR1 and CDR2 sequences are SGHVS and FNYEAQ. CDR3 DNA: TGTGCCAGCAGCTCGAGTGGGCAGTCGTTGTTTTTT. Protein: CASSSSGQSLFF.

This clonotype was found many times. CDR3 residues: CASRQGPASTDTQYF. CDR3 coding DNA: TGTGCCAGCAGACAAGGCCCCGCTAGCACAGATACGCAGTATTTT. The chain links TRBV12-3 or TRBV12-4 to TRBJ2-3; D not resolved. This CDR3 has 15 residues. V was trimmed by 6 bases and J by 0 bases, leaving 13 bases between them.

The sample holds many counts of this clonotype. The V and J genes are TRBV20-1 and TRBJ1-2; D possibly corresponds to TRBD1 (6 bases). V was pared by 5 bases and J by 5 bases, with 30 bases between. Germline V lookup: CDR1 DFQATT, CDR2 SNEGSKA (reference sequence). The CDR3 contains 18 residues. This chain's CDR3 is CSAGHREGIGGGRYGYTF. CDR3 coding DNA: TGCAGTGCTGGACACAGGGAAGGGATTGGAGGTGGGAGATATGGCTACACCTTC.

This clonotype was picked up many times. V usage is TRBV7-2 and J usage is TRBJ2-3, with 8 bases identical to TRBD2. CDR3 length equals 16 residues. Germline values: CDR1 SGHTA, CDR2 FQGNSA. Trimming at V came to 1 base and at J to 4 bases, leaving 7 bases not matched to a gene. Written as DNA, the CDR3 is TGTGCCAGCAGCTTAGTCTACGGGGGGGTGGCAGATACGCAGTATTTT. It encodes CASSLVYGGVADTQYF. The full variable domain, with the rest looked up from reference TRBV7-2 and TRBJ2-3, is GAGVSQSPSNKVTEKGKDVELRCDPISGHTALYWYRQSLGQGLEFLIYFQGNSAPDKSGLPSDRFSAERTGGSVSTLTIQRTQQEDSAVYLCASSLVYGGVADTQYFGPGTRLTVL.

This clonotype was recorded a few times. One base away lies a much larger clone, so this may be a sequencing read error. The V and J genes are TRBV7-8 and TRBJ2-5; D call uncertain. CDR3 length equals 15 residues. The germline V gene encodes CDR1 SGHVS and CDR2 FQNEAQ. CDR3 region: CASSLGPQYQETQHF. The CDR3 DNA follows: TGTGCCAGCAGCTTAGGACCCCAGTACCAAGAGACCCAGCACTTC.

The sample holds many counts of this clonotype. CDR3 DNA sequence: TGTGCCAGCAGTTCTACCCTCCCCAGCTCCTACAATGAGCAGTTCTTC. This gives the protein CASSSTLPSSYNEQFF. The V and J genes are TRBV7-6 and TRBJ2-1; no clear D gene. Trimming cost V 6 bases and J 0 bases, with 15 bases left between them. The CDR3 contains 16 residues. CDR1 SGHVS and CDR2 FNYEAQ come from the germline V gene.